What follows are 20 T cell receptor beta chains derived from one specimen sequenced in a study of CD8+ T cells in alopecia areata. As the sequencing template, cDNA was produced by extracting RNA and reverse transcribing it. Generated by immunoSEQ multiplex PCR, the TCRdb table keeps only in-frame clones and is missing some. The sample holds approximately 19,000 clones, and no clone turns up only once. Scientists pooled cutaneous lymph node cells and sorted them on CD4, CD8alpha, NKG2D, NKG2ACE and other markers. Sequencing used CD8+ T cells sorted from a lymph node. The receptors were gathered from a C3H/HeJ mouse with alopecia areata. The strain's MHC: H2-k.

This clone was recorded many times. Genes and germline are mouse. Read coverage stops 4 residues before the CDR3 terminus; the germline J gene supplies the remainder. The chain joins TRBV13-3 to TRBJ2-3, with 11 positions matching TRBD2. V lost 3 bases to trimming and J lost 0 bases; unmatched junction nucleotides: 3. Germline-derived CDR1 and CDR2 are NNHDY and SYVADS. The CDR3 is made up of 16 amino acids. Partial CDR3 DNA: TGTGCCAGCAGTGTGACTGGGGGGGGTAGTGCAGAA. Its translation: CASSVTGGGSAE. The whole CDR3 protein reads CASSVTGGGSAETLYF.

This clone was detected many times. The gene names given are mouse names. The CDR3 end falls 4 residues outside the read, so it is completed with the germline J gene. V and J are TRBV13-3 and TRBJ2-2, with D tentatively TRBD2 (7 bases). CDR1 NNHDY and CDR2 SYVADS come from the germline V gene. Trimming took 1 base from V and 4 from J, leaving 14 bases between them. The CDR3 contains 16 residues. CDR3 protein: CASSDPGGRPTGQLYF. The covered CDR3 bases are TGTGCCAGCAGTGATCCCGGGGGGCGGCCCACCGGG.

There are a few counts of this clone. Gene names and germline match the mouse. The read ends 4 residues before the CDR3 terminus; that terminus is restored from the germline J gene. V gene TRBV19 combines with J gene TRBJ2-5; 9 bases map to TRBD2. The CDR3 runs 16 residues. Germline V gene data show CDR1 as FNHDT and CDR2 as SITEND (reference sequence). With 0 bases clipped from V and 0 bases from J, the junction kept 2 bases outside the gene matches. The part of the CDR3 DNA that was read is TGTGCCAGCAGTATAGGCTGGGGGGGGAACCAAGAC. Translated: CASSIGWGGNQD. The full CDR3 reads CASSIGWGGNQDTQYF.

Remarks on this clone: The germline and genes are mouse ones. The read ends 4 residues before the CDR3 terminus; that terminus is restored from the germline J gene. The genes are TRBV13-3 and TRBJ2-5, with a weak D call TRBD2 (6 bases). CDR1 and CDR2 (germline): NNHDY, SYVADS. V gave up 6 bases and J gave up 0 bases, with 11 bases separating them. The CDR3 runs 14 residues. The covered CDR3 bases are TGTGCCAGCAAACTGGGAGTTAACCAAGAC. It translates to CASKLGVNQD. In full, the CDR3 reads CASKLGVNQDTQYF. The full variable domain, with the rest looked up from reference TRBV13-3 and TRBJ2-5, is EAAVTQSPRSKVAVTGGKVTLSCHQTNNHDYMYWYRQDTGHGLRLIHYSYVADSTEKGDIPDGYKASRPSQENFSLILELASLSQTAVYFCASKLGVNQDTQYFGPGTRLLVL.

This clone was observed a few times. The gene names given are mouse names. The observed sequence ends 4 residues before the CDR3 terminus, with the missing tail filled in from the germline J gene. This chain links TRBV5 with TRBJ2-3; tentatively, D is TRBD1 (5 bases). This CDR3 is 15 amino acids long. V was cut by 2 bases and J by 1 base, with 10 bases left in between. In germline, CDR1 is LGHNA, CDR2 YNLKQL (reference sequence). CDR3 residues: CASSQNQGGAETLYF. Partial CDR3 DNA: TGTGCCAGCAGCCAAAACCAGGGTGGTGCAGAA.

As for this clone: Gene names and germline refer to mouse. The missing CDR3 end, 4 residues past where the read stops, is filled in from the germline J gene. The gene calls are TRBV13-2 and TRBJ1-1, with D perhaps TRBD1 (6 bases). The CDR3 extends over 13 amino acids. The V end lost 3 bases, the J end lost 3 bases, and 9 bases lay between the germline ends. Germline V gene lookup returns CDR1 NNHNN and CDR2 SYGAGS (reference sequence). CDR3 sequence reads: CASGASGDTEVFF. CDR3 bases read: TGTGCCAGCGGTGCCTCAGGGGACACA.

In this sample, this clone turned up many times. Any gene name here is a mouse gene name. Sequencing ends 4 residues short of the CDR3 end; the germline J gene provides the rest. The chain couples TRBV1 to TRBJ1-2, with 12 positions matching TRBD1. Germline CDR1 is NSQYPW and CDR2 is LRSPGD (reference sequence). This CDR3 is 16 amino acids long. The part of the CDR3 DNA that was read is TGCACCTGCAGTGCAGTCCCCCGGGACAGGGGGCGC. Protein sequence: CTCSAVPRDRGR. The whole CDR3 sequence reads CTCSAVPRDRGRDYTF.

Only a few counts were recorded for this clone. All gene names here are mouse names. The read ends 4 residues before the CDR3 terminus; that terminus is restored from the germline J gene. The chain recombines TRBV13-1 with TRBJ2-7; 11 bases line up with TRBD2. Germline assignment: CDR1 NSHNY and CDR2 SYGAGN. The CDR3 extends over 14 amino acids. The CDR3 DNA, read in part, is TGTGCCAGCAGCACCGGGACTGGGGGATAT. This gives the protein CASSTGTGGY. The CDR3 in its entirety is CASSTGTGGYEQYF.

This clone was picked up a small number of times. Each gene name is a mouse one. CDR3 bases read: TGTGCTAGCAGACCGGGACAGGGGTATGCT. Protein product: CASRPGQGYA. The full CDR3 protein reads CASRPGQGYAEQFF. The chain has TRBV17 and TRBJ2-1; 10 bases map to TRBD1. The CDR3 is cut off 4 residues early in the read; its end comes from the germline J gene. Trimming cost V 6 bases and J 4 bases; bases outside gene matches: 3. The CDR3 runs 14 residues. In germline, CDR1 is MNHDT, CDR2 YYDKIL.

This clone was picked up a small number of times. Gene names refer to mouse genes. The CDR3 end lies 4 residues beyond the end of the read and is filled in from the germline J gene. The gene calls are TRBV13-3 and TRBJ2-7; 7 bases match TRBD1. The CDR3 has 14 residues. Germline V lookup: CDR1 NNHDY, CDR2 SYVADS. The trim removed 2 bases at V and 3 bases at J, leaving 5 bases unmatched. CDR3 DNA, as far as it was read: TGTGCCAGCAGTGAGTCCCGGGACAGCTAT. It translates to CASSESRDSY. The entire CDR3 reads CASSESRDSYEQYF.

This clone was detected many times. Mouse gene names apply. The DNA ends 4 residues before the CDR3 does, and the rest of the CDR3 is filled in from the germline J gene. The V and J genes are TRBV13-3 and TRBJ2-3; weak D call: TRBD1 (5 bases). Trimming stripped 3 bases from V and 0 bases from J, with 11 bases between. The CDR3 totals 15 residues. From germline, CDR1 is NNHDY and CDR2 SYVADS. This CDR3 is CASSGRVESAETLYF. The CDR3 bases that were read are TGTGCCAGCAGTGGCAGGGTTGAGAGTGCAGAA.

To note about this clone: The listed genes are named as in mouse. The missing CDR3 end, 4 residues past where the read stops, is filled in from the germline J gene. V usage is TRBV19 and J usage is TRBJ1-1, with 9 bases identical to TRBD1. CDR1 and CDR2 (germline): FNHDT, SITEND (reference sequence). The CDR3 is made up of 14 amino acids. J lost 2 bases, V lost 4 bases, and 3 bases had no gene match. CDR3 residues: CASSRTGVNTEVFF. The DNA read from the CDR3 is TGTGCCAGCAGTCGGACAGGGGTCAACACA.

This clone was observed many times. Germline and genes: mouse. The read is 4 residues too short to cover the CDR3 end, so that end is filled in from the germline J gene. V is TRBV5 and J is TRBJ2-7; 8 nucleotides align to TRBD2. The CDR3 covers 14 residues. CDR1 is LGHNA, CDR2 YNLKQL, per germline (reference sequence). CDR3 residues: CASSQEWGGYEQYF. The sequenced CDR3 bases are TGTGCCAGCAGCCAAGAATGGGGGGGATAT.

A remark on this clone: The listed genes are named as in mouse. The sequence runs out 4 residues before the end of the CDR3; the remainder is reconstructed from the germline J gene. The chain recombines TRBV13-2 with TRBJ2-3, with 9 bases that match TRBD2. CDR1 NNHNN and CDR2 SYGAGS come from the germline V gene (reference sequence). There are 15 residues in the CDR3. After removal of 0 bases from V and 1 base from J, the junction contained 0 bases not matched to a gene. CDR3 bases read: TGTGCCAGCGGTGATGACTGGGGGGGTGCAGAA. It encodes CASGDDWGGAE. In full, the CDR3 is CASGDDWGGAETLYF.

Ten or more counts support this clone. Gene names follow the mouse nomenclature. Read data end 4 residues before the CDR3 end; the end is taken from the germline J gene. The chain recombines TRBV19 with TRBJ2-1; 7 bases are shared with TRBD1. V dropped 4 bases and J dropped 2; count of bases not matched to a gene: 6. The CDR3 spans 15 residues. Per the germline V gene, CDR1 is FNHDT and CDR2 is SITEND (reference sequence). The chain's CDR3 is CASSSDRKYYAEQFF. The sequenced CDR3 bases are TGTGCCAGCAGTTCGGACAGGAAGTACTATGCT.

For this clone: Genes and germline come from the mouse. The CDR3 end is not reached by the read, which stops 4 residues before it; the germline J gene fills it in. V usage is TRBV1 and J usage is TRBJ1-2; D is perhaps TRBD1 (5 bases). The CDR3 contains 12 residues. In germline, CDR1 is NSQYPW, CDR2 LRSPGD (reference sequence). The sequenced CDR3 bases are TGCACCTGCAGTGCAGAGACAGCC. Its translation: CTCSAETA. The CDR3 in full is CTCSAETADYTF. The full variable domain, rest sourced from reference TRBV1 and TRBJ1-2, is VTLLEQNPRWRLVPRGQAVNLRCILKNSQYPWMSWYQQDLQKQLQWLFTLRSPGDKEVKSLPGADYLATRVTDTELRLQVANMSQGRTLYCTCSAETADYTFGSGTRLLVI.

There are many counts of this clone. The gene symbols are mouse symbols. The CDR3 sequence is CTCSAGTGGSDYTF. The CDR3 DNA, read in part, is TGCACCTGCAGTGCAGGGACAGGGGGCTCC. The chain is built from TRBV1 and TRBJ1-2; 10 bases fit TRBD1. The read stops 4 residues short of the end of the CDR3; the missing end is completed from the germline J gene. The V gene's germline CDR1 is NSQYPW and CDR2 LRSPGD (reference sequence). With V trimmed by 1 base and J by 4 bases, 0 bases remained unmatched. This CDR3 has 14 residues.

This clone was detected a few times. The genes and germline here are from mouse. The sequenced fragment ends 4 residues before the CDR3 boundary, so the rest is inferred from the germline J gene. The V gene is TRBV31, the J gene TRBJ2-7; TRBD2 matches at 9 bases. Unmatched junction bases numbered 3, after V lost 0 bases and J lost 0 bases. This CDR3 is 15 amino acids long. Germline-derived CDR1 and CDR2 are GKSSPN and SITVG. CDR3 DNA (partial): TGTGCCTGGAGTCTGCTGGGGGGGAGCTCCTAT. Protein product: CAWSLLGGSSY. The CDR3 reads in full as CAWSLLGGSSYEQYF. Together with reference TRBV31 and TRBJ2-7, the CDR3 gives the full variable domain: AQTIHQWPVAEIKAVGSPLSLGCTIKGKSSPNLYWYWQATGGTLQQLFYSITVGQVESVVQLNLSASRPKDDQFILSTEKLLLSHSGFYLCAWSLLGGSSYEQYFGPGTRLTVL.

This clone was detected many times. At residue 13, TCRdb's protein is not the same as the translated DNA, so the protein here was read from the DNA. Genes here carry mouse names. The read finishes 3 residues shy of the CDR3 end, and the germline J gene is used to complete it. J is TRBJ1-6 and V is TRBV13-3, with 9 nucleotides matching TRBD1. TRBJ1-6 is an open reading frame whose function is uncertain. Germline CDR1 is NNHDY and CDR2 is SYVADS. The CDR3 runs 16 residues. V shed 2 bases and J 3 bases; nucleotides not matched to a gene: 3. Incomplete CDR3 DNA: TGTGCCAGCAGTGAGGGGACAGGGTTCTATAATTCGCCC. Translation: CASSEGTGFYNSP. The full CDR3 protein reads CASSEGTGFYNSPLYF.

As regards this clone: Gene and germline names: mouse. The read ends 4 residues before the CDR3 terminus; that terminus is restored from the germline J gene. This rearrangement joins TRBV13-2 to TRBJ2-5; TRBD2 aligns across 10 bases. The J segment lost 0 bases and the V segment lost 2 bases, leaving 3 bases of the junction unmatched. CDR3 size: 16 residues. In germline, CDR1 is NNHNN, CDR2 SYGAGS (reference sequence). The sequenced part of the CDR3 DNA is TGTGCCAGCGGTGAAGGACTGGGGGTTAACCAAGAC. It specifies CASGEGLGVNQD. The entire CDR3 protein is CASGEGLGVNQDTQYF.